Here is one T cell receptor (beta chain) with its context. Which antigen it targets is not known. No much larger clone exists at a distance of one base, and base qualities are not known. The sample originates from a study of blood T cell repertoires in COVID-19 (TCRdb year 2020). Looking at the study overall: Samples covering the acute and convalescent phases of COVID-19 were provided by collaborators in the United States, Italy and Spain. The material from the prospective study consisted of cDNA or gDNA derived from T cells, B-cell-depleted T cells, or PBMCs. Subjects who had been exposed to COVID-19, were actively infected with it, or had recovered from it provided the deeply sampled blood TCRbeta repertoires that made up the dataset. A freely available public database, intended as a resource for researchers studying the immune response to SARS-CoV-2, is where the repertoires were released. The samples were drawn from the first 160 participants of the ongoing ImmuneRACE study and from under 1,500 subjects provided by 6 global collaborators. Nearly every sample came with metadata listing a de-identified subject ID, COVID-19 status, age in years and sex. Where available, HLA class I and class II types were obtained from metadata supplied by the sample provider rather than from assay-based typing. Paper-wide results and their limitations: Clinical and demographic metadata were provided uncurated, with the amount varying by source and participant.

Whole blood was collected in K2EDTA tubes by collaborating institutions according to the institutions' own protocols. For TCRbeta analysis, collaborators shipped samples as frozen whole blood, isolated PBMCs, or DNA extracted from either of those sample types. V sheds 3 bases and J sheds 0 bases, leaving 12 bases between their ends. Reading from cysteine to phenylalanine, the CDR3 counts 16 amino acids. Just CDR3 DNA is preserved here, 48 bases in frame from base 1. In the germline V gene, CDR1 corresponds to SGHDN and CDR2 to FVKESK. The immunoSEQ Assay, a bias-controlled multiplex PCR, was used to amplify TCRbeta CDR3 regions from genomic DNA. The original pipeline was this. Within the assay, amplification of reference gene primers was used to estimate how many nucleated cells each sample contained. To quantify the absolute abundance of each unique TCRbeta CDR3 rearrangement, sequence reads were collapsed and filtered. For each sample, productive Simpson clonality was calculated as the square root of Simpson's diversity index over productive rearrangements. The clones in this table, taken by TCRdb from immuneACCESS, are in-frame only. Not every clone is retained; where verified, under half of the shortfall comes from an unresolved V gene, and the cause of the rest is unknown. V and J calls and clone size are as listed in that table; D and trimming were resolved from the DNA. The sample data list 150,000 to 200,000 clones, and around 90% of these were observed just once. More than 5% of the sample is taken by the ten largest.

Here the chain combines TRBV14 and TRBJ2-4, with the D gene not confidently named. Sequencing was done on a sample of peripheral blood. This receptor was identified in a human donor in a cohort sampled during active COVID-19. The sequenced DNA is TGTGCCAGCAGCCAGAGGTCCTTGCTAGCCAAAAACATTCAGTACTTC. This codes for CASSQRSLLAKNIQYF.